This TCR beta chain was identified in a study of cytomegalovirus exposure and HLA in healthy donors. Both 60 Vbeta primers and 13 Jbeta primers went into the PCR. Libraries were prepared by immunoSEQ multiplex PCR; TCRdb keeps only in-frame clonotypes and omits some of them. The sample has about 130,000 clones, around 84% seen once; the top ten hold approximately 2.6%. The V and J ends lost 5 bases and 8 bases respectively, with 16 bases between them. CDR1 and CDR2 from the germline V gene are SGHTA and FQGTGA. CDR3 length: 14 amino acids. The sample taken for sequencing was PBMCs. The rearrangement uses TRBV7-3 and TRBJ2-1, with D maybe TRBD1 (6 bases). The TCR was taken from a man aged 50-59 years in good health and CMV-seronegative. CDR3 in DNA: TGTGCCAGCAGCCTTTCCACAGGGTTCCATGAGCAGTTCTTC. Its protein product is CASSLSTGFHEQFF.